What follows are 15 T cell receptor beta chains derived from one specimen sequenced in a study of T-cell reconstitution after alpha-beta-depleted transplantation in children. A TCRbeta library incorporating unique molecular identifiers was prepared. TCRdb re-called the PCR reads with MiXCR, one entry per CDR3 protein. The profile covers hundreds of thousands of distinct CDR3 sequences, with about an eighth appearing a single time and about 0.77% taken by the ten largest. Sequencing was performed on PBMCs, taken before TCRalphabeta/CD19-depleted stem cell transplant. The receptors were gathered from a girl aged 2 to 10 with congenital amegakaryocytic thrombocytopenia, due to receive a stem cell transplant.

This clonotype has a count of ten or more. This chain uses TRBV29-1 with TRBJ2-1, with D maybe TRBD2 (5 bases). Germline V gene lookup returns CDR1 SQVTM and CDR2 ANQGSEA. The length of the CDR3 is 13 residues. The germline V and J ends were trimmed by 4 bases and 4 bases, with 11 bases remaining between them. CDR3: CSVGGRTYNEQFF. CDR3 nucleotides: TGCAGCGTTGGCGGGCGAACTTACAATGAGCAGTTCTTC.

This clonotype was detected a few times. This chain links TRBV15 with TRBJ2-4; 7 nucleotides agree with TRBD2. The CDR3 spans 16 residues. Germline trimming cut 8 bases from V and 7 bases from J; bases unmatched to any gene: 17. Germline V gene sequence: CDR1 LNHNV, CDR2 YYDKDF (reference sequence). CDR3 coding DNA: TGTGCCACCTCTGAGGGCGGGAGTATTAGGACGAACATTCAGTACTTC. As protein: CATSEGGSIRTNIQYF.

In its sample, this clonotype was seen a few times. V usage is TRBV20-1 and J usage is TRBJ2-5; TRBD1 matches 8 bases. The J segment lost 5 bases and the V segment lost 6 bases, leaving 11 bases of the junction unmatched. Germline-derived CDR1 and CDR2 are DFQATT and SNEGSKA (reference sequence). This CDR3 spans 14 amino acids. The CDR3 is CSASFENRGETQYF. The CDR3 DNA is TGCAGTGCCAGCTTCGAGAACAGGGGGGAGACCCAGTACTTC.

This clonotype was recorded a few times. The chain employs TRBV5-1 and TRBJ2-5, with D unclear. CDR3 length: 14 amino acids. Per the germline V gene, CDR1 is SGHRS and CDR2 is YFSETQ. V was clipped by 1 base and J by 1 base, with 8 bases between them. CDR3 sequence reads: CASSLFNSQETQYF. The DNA for the CDR3 is TGCGCCAGCAGCTTGTTCAACAGCCAAGAGACCCAGTACTTC.

The sample holds many counts of this clonotype. The chain combines TRBV5-1 with TRBJ2-3; weak D call: TRBD1 (6 bases). V lost 3 bases and J 4 bases, leaving 12 bases between the germline ends. In germline, CDR1 is SGHRS, CDR2 YFSETQ. The CDR3 length is 14 residues. In DNA, the CDR3 is TGCGCCAGCAGCTCGACACCAGGGGCAGATACGCAGTATTTT. Its protein product is CASSSTPGADTQYF.

This clonotype appeared a few times. An end of the junction does not agree with germline; a read error may underlie this. This rearrangement joins TRBV12-3 or TRBV12-4 to TRBJ1-6, with a tentative D call TRBD1 (5 bases). The CDR3 is 13 residues long. The CDR3 loop is CASGLGGRSPLHF. The CDR3 DNA sequence: TGTGCCAGCGGTTTGGGGGGTCGCTCACCCCTCCACTTT.

This clonotype has more than one count but fewer than ten. This chain connects TRBV6-1 to TRBJ2-7; D could derive from TRBD1 or TRBD2 (5 bases each). The germline V and J ends were trimmed by 6 bases and 2 bases, with 11 bases remaining between them. This CDR3 region has 13 residues. Germline-derived CDR1 and CDR2 are MNHNS and SASEGT. In nucleotides, the CDR3 is TGTGCCAGCAGCCGAGGGGCCCCCTACGAGCAGTACTTC. It is translated as CASSRGAPYEQYF.

This clonotype was recorded many times. The V and J genes are TRBV5-5 and TRBJ1-1; D uncertain. V lost 4 bases to trimming and J lost 2 bases, with 6 bases between them. Per germline, CDR1 SGHKS and CDR2 YYEKEE (reference sequence). CDR3 length: 12 residues. CDR3 sequence reads: CASSLINTEAFF. As DNA, the CDR3 is TGTGCCAGCAGCCTAATAAACACTGAAGCTTTCTTT.

This clonotype was observed many times. The chain employs TRBV4-2 and TRBJ1-4; D may be TRBD1 (6 bases). V gave up 0 bases and J gave up 7 bases, with 12 bases separating them. CDR1 and CDR2 (germline): LGHNA, YNFKEQ. The CDR3 has 15 residues. The CDR3 sequence is CASSQDVGASEKLFF. Written as DNA, the CDR3 is TGTGCCAGCAGCCAAGATGTGGGGGCCAGTGAAAAACTGTTTTTT.

This clonotype was found many times. J is TRBJ2-7 and V is TRBV20-1; 11 nucleotides line up with TRBD2. V lost 0 bases, J lost 3 bases, and 7 bases stayed unmatched. The CDR3 has 16 residues. CDR1 and CDR2 from the germline V gene are DFQATT and SNEGSKA (reference sequence). This CDR3 is CSARDPLTSGVYEQYF. DNA of the CDR3: TGCAGTGCTAGAGATCCCCTGACTAGCGGGGTCTACGAGCAGTACTTC.

This clonotype was observed a single time. This may stem from a read error, because a much larger clone lies one nucleotide away. The chain joins TRBV5-1 to TRBJ2-7, with 7 nucleotides matching TRBD2. CDR1 and CDR2 from the germline V gene are SGHRS and YFSETQ. The CDR3 contains 16 residues. CDR3 sequence: CASILTPASGSYEQYF. The CDR3 coding sequence is TGCGCCAGCATCTTGACTCCGGCTAGCGGATCCTACGAGCAGTACTTC.

This clonotype appeared many times. This rearrangement joins TRBV20-1 to TRBJ2-3; D could derive from TRBD1 or TRBD2 (5 bases each). The CDR3 runs to 13 residues. The germline V gene encodes CDR1 DFQATT and CDR2 SNEGSKA (reference sequence). Between the trimmed V and J ends, which lost 5 bases and 7 bases, there was a span of 16 bases. The CDR3 coding sequence is TGCAGTGCTTTACGGGGCCAGGATCATACGCAGTATTTT. Its protein is CSALRGQDHTQYF.

This clonotype turned up a few times. V is TRBV10-2 and J is TRBJ1-2; 7 bases align to TRBD1. The V gene end was trimmed by 4 bases and the J gene end by 8 bases; junction bases not matched to a gene: 7. The CDR3 runs 13 residues. Germline lookup yields CDR1 WSHSY and CDR2 SAAADI. As DNA, the CDR3 is TGCGCCAGCAGTGCCACAGGGGCCCGGGGCTACACCTTC. Its translation: CASSATGARGYTF.

This clonotype has a count of ten or more. The V call is TRBV27, the J call TRBJ2-2; D perhaps matches TRBD1 (6 bases). From germline, CDR1 is MNHEY and CDR2 SMNVEV (reference sequence). V shed 3 bases and J shed 2 bases, with 13 bases lying between them. The CDR3 loop spans 16 amino acids. The CDR3 DNA sequence: TGTGCCAGCAGTTTTTCATGGGGGCTCAACACCGGGGAGCTGTTTTTT. Amino acids: CASSFSWGLNTGELFF.

This clonotype was counted many times. The chain has TRBV7-9 and TRBJ2-3, with D hard to call. CDR3 size: 15 residues. Germline V gives CDR1 SEHNR, CDR2 FQNEAQ (reference sequence). Trimming pared 3 bases from V and 0 bases from J, leaving 10 bases between. The CDR3 sequence is CASSFKMGSTDTQYF. The CDR3, as DNA: TGTGCCAGCAGCTTCAAGATGGGTAGCACAGATACGCAGTATTTT.